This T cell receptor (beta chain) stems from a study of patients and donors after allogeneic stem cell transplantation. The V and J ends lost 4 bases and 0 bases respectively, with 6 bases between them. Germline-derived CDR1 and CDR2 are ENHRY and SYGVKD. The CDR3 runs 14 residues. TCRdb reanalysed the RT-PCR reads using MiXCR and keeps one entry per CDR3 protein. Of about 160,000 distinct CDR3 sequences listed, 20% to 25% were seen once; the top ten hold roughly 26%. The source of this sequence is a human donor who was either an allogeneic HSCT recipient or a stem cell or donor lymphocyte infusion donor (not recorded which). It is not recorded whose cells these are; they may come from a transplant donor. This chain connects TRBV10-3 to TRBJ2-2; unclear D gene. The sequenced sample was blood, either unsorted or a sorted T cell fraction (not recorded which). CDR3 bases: TGTGCCATCAGTGCCAAAACGAACACCGGGGAGCTGTTTTTT. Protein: CAISAKTNTGELFF.